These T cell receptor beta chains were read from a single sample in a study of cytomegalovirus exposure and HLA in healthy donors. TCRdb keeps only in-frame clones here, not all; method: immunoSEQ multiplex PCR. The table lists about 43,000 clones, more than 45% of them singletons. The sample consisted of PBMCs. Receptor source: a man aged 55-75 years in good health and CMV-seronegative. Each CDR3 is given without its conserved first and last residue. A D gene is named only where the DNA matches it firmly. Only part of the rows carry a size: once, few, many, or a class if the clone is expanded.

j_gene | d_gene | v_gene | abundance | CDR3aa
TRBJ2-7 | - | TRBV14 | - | ASSQVAAGTYEQY
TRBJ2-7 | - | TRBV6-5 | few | ASSPRTVSYEQY
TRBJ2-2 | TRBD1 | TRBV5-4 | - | ASQDRVNTGELF
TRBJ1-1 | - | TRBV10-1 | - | ASSPGSAGRTEAF
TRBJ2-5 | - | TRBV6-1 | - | ASSEVGGDVSETQY
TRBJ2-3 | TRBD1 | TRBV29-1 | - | SGGTATSTDTQY
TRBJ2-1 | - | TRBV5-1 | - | ASSFTAGKNEQF
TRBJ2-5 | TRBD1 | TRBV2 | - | ASRDRAETQY
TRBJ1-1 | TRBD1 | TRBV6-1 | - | ASTWDSNTEAF
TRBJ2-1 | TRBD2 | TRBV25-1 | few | ASSEPGGKNEQF
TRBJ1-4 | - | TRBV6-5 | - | AVRWNEKLF
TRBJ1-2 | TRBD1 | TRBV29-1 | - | SVEDRDRGFGYT
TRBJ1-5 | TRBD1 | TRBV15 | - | ATSRDNTGGQPQH
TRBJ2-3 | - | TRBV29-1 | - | SARTTAKETSTDTQY
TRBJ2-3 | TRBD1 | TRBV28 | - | ASSSRQGWTDTQY
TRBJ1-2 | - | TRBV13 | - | ASSHGRNHYGYT
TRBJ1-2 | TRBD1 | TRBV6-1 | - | ASSPDRGYGYT
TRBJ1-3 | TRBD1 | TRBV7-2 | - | ASSLAGTGGLTIY
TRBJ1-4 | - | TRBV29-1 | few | SVDGGGMGTNEKLF
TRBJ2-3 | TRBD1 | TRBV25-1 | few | ASSVTGSTDTQY
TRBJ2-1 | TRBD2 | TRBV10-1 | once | ASSDASGGPDEQF
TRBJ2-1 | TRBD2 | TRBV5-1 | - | ASSLMRLAGEYNEQF
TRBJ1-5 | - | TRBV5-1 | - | ASSLDPGGQPQH
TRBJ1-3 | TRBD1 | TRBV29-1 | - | SAIPTGRGRDTIY
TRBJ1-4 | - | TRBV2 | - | ASSRANNEKLF
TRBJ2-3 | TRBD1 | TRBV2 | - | ASRGQGGWTDTQY
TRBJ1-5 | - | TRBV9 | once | ASSDGTGHHQPQH
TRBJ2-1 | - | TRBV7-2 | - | ASSLEHREQF
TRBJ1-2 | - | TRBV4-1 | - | ASSLGGGYT
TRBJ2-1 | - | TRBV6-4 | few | ASSNRQSNEQF
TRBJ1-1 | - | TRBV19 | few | ASSRQTGNTEAF
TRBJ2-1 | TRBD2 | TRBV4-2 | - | ASSQDPQSGRAGDEQF
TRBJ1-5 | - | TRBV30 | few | AWSYRGANQPQH
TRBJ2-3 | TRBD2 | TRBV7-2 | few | ASSLALLAGPASTDTQY
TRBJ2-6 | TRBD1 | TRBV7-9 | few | ASSLWTGISSGANVLT
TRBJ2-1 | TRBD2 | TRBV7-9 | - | ASSLTSGRTYEQF
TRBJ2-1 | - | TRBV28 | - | ASSLGLSLTYNEQF
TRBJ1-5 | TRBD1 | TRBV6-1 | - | ASSGRGLVQPQH
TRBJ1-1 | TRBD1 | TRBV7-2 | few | ASSIGTGRGTEAF
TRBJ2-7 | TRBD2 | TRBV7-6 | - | ASRKAGAHEQY
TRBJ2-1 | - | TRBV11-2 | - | ASSWDNDNEQF
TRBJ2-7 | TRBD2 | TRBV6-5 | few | ASRLADVSYEQY
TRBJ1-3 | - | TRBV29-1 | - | SVFSGVGNTIY
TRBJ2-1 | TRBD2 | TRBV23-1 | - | ASSQSCTGGYNEQF
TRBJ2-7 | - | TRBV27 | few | ASTSQFSYEQY
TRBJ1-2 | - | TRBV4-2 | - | ASSQVTGGYT
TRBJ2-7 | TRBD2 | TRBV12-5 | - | ASGLGTSGRAREQY
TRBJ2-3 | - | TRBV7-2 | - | ASSLSGGDTDTQY